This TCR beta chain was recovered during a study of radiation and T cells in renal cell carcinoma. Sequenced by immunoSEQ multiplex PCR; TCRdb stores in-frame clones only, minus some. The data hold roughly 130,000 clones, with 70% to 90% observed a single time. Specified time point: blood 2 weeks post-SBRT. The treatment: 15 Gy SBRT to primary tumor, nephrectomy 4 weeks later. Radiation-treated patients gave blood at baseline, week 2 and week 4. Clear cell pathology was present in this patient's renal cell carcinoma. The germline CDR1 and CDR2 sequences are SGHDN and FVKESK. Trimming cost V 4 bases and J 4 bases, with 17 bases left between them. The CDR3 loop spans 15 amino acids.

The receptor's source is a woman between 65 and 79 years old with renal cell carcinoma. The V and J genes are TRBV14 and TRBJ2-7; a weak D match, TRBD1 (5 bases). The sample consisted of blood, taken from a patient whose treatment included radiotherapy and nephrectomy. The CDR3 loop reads CASSPPRPGPYEQYF. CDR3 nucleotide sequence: TGTGCCAGCAGCCCCCCCCGCCCAGGGCCTTACGAGCAGTACTTC.